This TCR beta chain derives from a study of radiation and T cells in renal cell carcinoma (dated by TCRdb to about 2020). Looking at the study overall: The samples were drawn from a clinical trial, where primary renal cell carcinomas were treated with 15 Gy of stereotactic body radiation therapy and then removed by nephrectomy 4 weeks afterward. In total, 50 or so samples, comprising around 26 tumors and some 27 peripheral blood samples, were subjected to TCR beta sequencing. Across all 50 or so samples, over 4,000,000 unique CDR3 nucleotide sequences encoding around 2.8 million unique CDR3 amino acid sequences were identified.

The germline V gene supplies CDR1 MDHEN and CDR2 SYDVKM. The CDR3 sequence holds 15 residues, the cysteine and phenylalanine included. The read is trimmed to its CDR3 DNA, 45 bases read in frame from base 1. V loses 3 bases of germline sequence and J loses 2 bases, and the interval between the two ends is 11 bases. Read against the paper, the sample's time point label means: baseline pretreatment blood. The treatment or condition label here, explained by the study, means: 15 Gy SBRT to primary tumor, nephrectomy 4 weeks later. To track tumor-enriched clonotypes, serial peripheral blood was sampled from radiation-treated patients at baseline and at 2 weeks and 4 weeks after SBRT. Every patient's renal cell carcinoma showed clear cell pathology. The QIAamp DNA Blood Mini Kit (Qiagen) was used to prepare genomic DNA for TCR sequencing. The analyses included only samples that passed all quality control checks.

Concerning this clone itself: Its antigen is unknown. No quality values exist for individual bases; no much larger clone is one base distant.

Results the study describes overall, beyond this receptor: Because pretreatment tumor biopsies were not available, the baseline intratumoral presence of clonotypes could not be determined. Because the trial had a single-armed design, the trial could not examine how radiation dose or scheduling affected the TCR repertoire. Tracking of blood repertoire dynamics stopped at approximately 4 weeks after treatment, with no follow-up past that point. Top tumor clonotypes rose in blood from baseline to 2 weeks post-radiation, then contracted by 4 weeks, suggesting transient expansion of tumor-resident clones.

The immunoSEQ kit was used, according to the manufacturer's recommendations, to generate TCR beta libraries from genomic DNA. For library preparation, a first multiplex PCR was performed with proprietary primers, followed by a second PCR in which unique barcodes were added, and bead cleanups were performed after each round. Each sample batch included a kit-provided positive control reaction and a negative control reaction. The final libraries underwent checking on an Agilent 4200 TapeStation D1000 ScreenTape, volumetric pooling, and quantification by qPCR. Sequencing was performed on an Illumina NextSeq500 with a MidOutput 150-cycle cartridge, and 156 Read1 and 15 Index1 cycles were run with kit custom primers. The pooled library was loaded at 0.85 to 1 pM, with an approximately 20% PhiX control spiked in. From the authors' description of their analysis: Vendor-processed data were analyzed in R, and a clonotype was defined as all T cells sharing the same CDR3 nucleotide sequence. For clone abundance analyses, frequencies were normalized to the 10,000 most abundant clones per sample. Public T cell clones, which averaged fewer than five per sample, were removed prior to analysis. A difference in abundance of at least 32-fold between compartments was used to define tumor-enriched and baseline blood-enriched clonotypes. A beta-binomial differential abundance model was used to identify clonotypes that were expanded or contracted between blood time points. Tumor-blood repertoire similarity was measured with the Baroni-Urbani and Buser coefficient, and group comparisons used two-tailed Wilcoxon tests in R. Held by TCRdb, this immuneACCESS table contains in-frame sequences only and omits some clones. Under half of the omission traces to an unresolved V gene where checked; the cause of the rest is unknown. The DNA gave D and trimming, while V, J and clone size come from that table. The sample yields about 140,000 clones; roughly 80% were counted once. Clones ranked in the top ten supply under 30% of the sample.

This sample comprised blood, obtained from a patient whose treatment included radiotherapy and nephrectomy. This sequence uses TRBV28 and TRBJ1-5; the D gene is unclear. The sequence derives from a woman between 45 and 65 years old with renal cell carcinoma. The CDR3 amino acid sequence is: CASSLRPGGNQPQHF. The bases read TGTGCCAGCAGTTTGCGACCGGGCGGCAATCAGCCCCAGCATTTT. With all but the CDR3 taken from the reference TRBV28 and TRBJ1-5 genes, the full variable domain is: DVKVTQSSRYLVKRTGEKVFLECVQDMDHENMFWYRQDPGLGLRLIYFSYDVKMKEKGDIPEGYSVSREKKERFSLILESASTNQTSMYLCASSLRPGGNQPQHFGDGTRLSIL.